These 5 T cell receptor beta chains originate from one sample sequenced in a study of post-analysis software for immune sequencing data (dated by TCRdb to the mid-2010s). Overall study outcomes, separate from this receptor: Significantly higher frequencies in patients than in controls were found for about 5 TRBV segments, including TRBV5-6, TRBV5-1 and TRBV20-1.

No cognate antigen is known for these TCRs. The receptor library was made with PCR. Sequencing relied on an Illumina HiSeq 2500. To reduce PCR and sequencing biases, unique molecular identifiers were built into the TCR beta cDNA libraries. Using fastp at Q25 and MiXCR, TCRdb reprocessed the public reads and kept productive beta chains. All rows with the same CDR3 protein become a single entry with the most common DNA and genes. In this sample the table shows approximately 570,000 distinct CDR3 sequences, about 40% of which occur a single time. Roughly 1.8% of the sample comes from the top ten. Material for sequencing was blood. The receptors stem from a girl aged 10 to 17 with multiple sclerosis.

Only a few counts were recorded for this clonotype. The chain combines TRBV7-3 with TRBJ2-7; the match to TRBD1 covers 8 bases. Germline values: CDR1 SGHTA, CDR2 FQGTGA. The CDR3 extends over 15 amino acids. Germline trimming cut 5 bases from V and 4 bases from J; bases unmatched to any gene: 10. The CDR3 DNA sequence: TGTGCCAGCAGCCTCGACGGGACAGGAATTTACGAGCAGTACTTC. Protein: CASSLDGTGIYEQYF.

V and J are TRBV3-1 and TRBJ1-4, with D tentatively TRBD1 (5 bases). The CDR3 is 16 amino acids. CDR1 and CDR2 (germline): LGHDT, YNNKEL (reference sequence). V gave up 6 bases and J gave up 0 bases, with 14 bases separating them. CDR3 loop: CASSPVRDSTNEKLFF. Here the CDR3 DNA reads TGTGCCAGCAGTCCTGTCCGGGACTCAACTAATGAAAAACTGTTTTTT.

The chain carries TRBV10-3 and TRBJ2-2; 8 nucleotides agree with TRBD2. Germline V gives CDR1 ENHRY, CDR2 SYGVKD. Trimming took 7 bases from V and 1 from J; bases not matched to a gene: 5. This CDR3 spans 15 amino acids. CDR3 sequence reads: CAITAGGVNTGELFF. CDR3 nucleotide sequence: TGTGCCATCACCGCGGGGGGCGTGAACACCGGGGAGCTGTTTTTT.

This chain connects TRBV12-3 or TRBV12-4 to TRBJ2-5, with a possible D match to TRBD1 (6 bases). The J call may be incorrect, as the DNA end agrees better with TRBJ2-7. The CDR3 is made up of 13 amino acids. CDR3 nucleotide sequence: TGTGCCAGCAGCCTCGCGTCAGGGGTCGAGCAGTACTTC. Its protein is CASSLASGVEQYF.

This chain links TRBV7-2 with TRBJ2-1, with 8 bases fitting TRBD2. Per the germline V gene, CDR1 is SGHTA and CDR2 is FQGNSA. The CDR3 loop spans 14 amino acids. Unmatched junction bases numbered 6, after V lost 2 bases and J lost 9 bases. The CDR3: CASSLREGRREQFF. The CDR3 coding sequence is TGTGCCAGCAGCTTACGGGAGGGCCGGCGTGAGCAGTTCTTC.